This entry is about one TCR beta chain. Its recognized antigen is unknown. Per-base quality was not reported, and no clone a single base away is much larger than it. The sample originates from a study of blood T cell repertoires in COVID-19 (dated by TCRdb to between 2020 and 2021). About the full investigation: Samples covering the acute and convalescent phases of COVID-19 were provided by collaborators in the United States, Italy and Spain. The dataset comprised deeply sampled blood TCRbeta repertoires from subjects exposed to, actively infected with, or recovered from COVID-19. The prospective study material was composed of cDNA or gDNA derived from T cells, B-cell-depleted T cells, or PBMCs. Nearly every sample came with metadata listing a de-identified subject ID, COVID-19 status, age in years and sex. Samples were obtained from the ongoing ImmuneRACE study (first 160 participants) and from about 1,300 subjects provided by 6 global collaborators. Where HLA class I and class II types were available, the types were taken from metadata supplied by the sample provider, not from assay-based typing. The repertoires were made available in a free public database intended to serve as a resource for research on the immune response to SARS-CoV-2.

The collaborating institutions used their own protocols to collect whole blood in K2EDTA tubes. Collaborator samples were shipped for TCRbeta analysis as frozen whole blood, isolated PBMCs, or DNA extracted from either sample type. General conclusions and limits of the study: How much clinical and demographic metadata was included differed by source and by participant, and the metadata was provided uncurated.

Trimming takes 3 bases from V and 2 bases from J, and the germline ends sit 14 bases apart. CDR1 and CDR2, looked up from the germline V gene (reference sequence), are LNHDA and SQIVND. The CDR3 runs 15 amino acids, cysteine and phenylalanine included. Just CDR3 DNA is preserved here, 45 bases in frame from base 1. TCRbeta CDR3 regions were amplified from genomic DNA by means of the immunoSEQ Assay, a bias-controlled multiplex PCR. In the authors' own workflow: Nucleated cell counts per sample were estimated from amplification of reference gene primers within the assay. Sequence reads were collapsed and filtered to measure the absolute abundance of every unique TCRbeta CDR3 rearrangement. For each sample, productive Simpson clonality was calculated by taking the square root of Simpson's diversity index across productive rearrangements. TCRdb mirrors the immuneACCESS table, restricted to in-frame sequences. Some clones are absent from its copies; in checked studies, under half trace to an unresolved V gene, and the reason for the others is unknown. That table gives V, J and clone size, and the DNA gave D and trimming. Recorded for this sample are around 300,000 clones; around four fifths of them occurred a single time. 3% of the sample is held by the ten biggest clonotypes.

The sequencing input was peripheral blood. Recombination connected TRBV19 to TRBJ2-7, with a weak D call of TRBD1 (5 bases match). The clonotype comes from a young man with active or convalescent COVID-19. The nucleotide sequence reads as follows: TGTGCCAGTAGTATTGGGGCCGTGGGTGCCTACGAGCAGTACTTC. Its protein is CASSIGAVGAYEQYF.